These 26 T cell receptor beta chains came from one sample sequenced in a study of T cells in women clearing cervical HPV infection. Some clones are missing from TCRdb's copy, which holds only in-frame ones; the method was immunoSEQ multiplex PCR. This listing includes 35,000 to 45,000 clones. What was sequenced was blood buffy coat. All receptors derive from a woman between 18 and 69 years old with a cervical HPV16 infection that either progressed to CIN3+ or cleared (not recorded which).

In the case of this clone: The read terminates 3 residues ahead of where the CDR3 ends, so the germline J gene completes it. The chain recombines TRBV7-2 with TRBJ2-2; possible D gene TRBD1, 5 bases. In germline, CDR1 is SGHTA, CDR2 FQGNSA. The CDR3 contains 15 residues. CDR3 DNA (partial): TGTGCCAGCAGTCCAGGGAACTTACCCAATGAAAAG. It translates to CASSPGNLPNEK. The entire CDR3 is CASSPGNLPNEKLFF.

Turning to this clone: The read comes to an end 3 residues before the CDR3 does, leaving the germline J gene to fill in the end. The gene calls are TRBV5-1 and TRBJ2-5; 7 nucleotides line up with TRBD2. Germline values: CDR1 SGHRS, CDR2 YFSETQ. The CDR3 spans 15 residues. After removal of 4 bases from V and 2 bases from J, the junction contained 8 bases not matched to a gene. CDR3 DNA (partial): TGCGCCAGCAGCGTTGCGGGGGACCCACAAGAGACC. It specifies CASSVAGDPQET. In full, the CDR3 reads CASSVAGDPQETQYF.

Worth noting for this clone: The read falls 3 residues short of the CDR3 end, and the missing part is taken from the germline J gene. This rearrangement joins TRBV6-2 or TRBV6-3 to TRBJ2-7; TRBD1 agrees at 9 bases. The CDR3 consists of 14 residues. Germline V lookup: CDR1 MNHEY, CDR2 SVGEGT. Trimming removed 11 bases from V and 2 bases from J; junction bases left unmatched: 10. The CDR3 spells CAAIQGARAYEQYF. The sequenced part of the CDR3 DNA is TGTGCCGCAATACAGGGGGCGCGAGCCTACGAG.

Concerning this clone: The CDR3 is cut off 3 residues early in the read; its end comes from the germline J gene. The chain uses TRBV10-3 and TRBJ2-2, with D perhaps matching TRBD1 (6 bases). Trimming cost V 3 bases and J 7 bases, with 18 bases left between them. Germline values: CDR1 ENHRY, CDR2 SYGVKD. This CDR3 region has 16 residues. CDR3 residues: CAISDLQGTWGGELFF. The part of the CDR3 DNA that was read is TGTGCCATCAGTGATCTGCAGGGGACCTGGGGCGGGGAG.

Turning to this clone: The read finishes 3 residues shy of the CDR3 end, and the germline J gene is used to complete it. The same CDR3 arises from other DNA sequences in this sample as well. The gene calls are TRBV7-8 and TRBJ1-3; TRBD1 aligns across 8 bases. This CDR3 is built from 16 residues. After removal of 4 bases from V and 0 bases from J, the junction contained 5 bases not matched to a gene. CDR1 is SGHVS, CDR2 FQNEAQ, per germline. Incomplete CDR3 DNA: TGTGCCAGCAGCTCGATGGACAGGGCCTCTGGAAACACC. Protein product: CASSSMDRASGNT. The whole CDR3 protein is CASSSMDRASGNTIYF.

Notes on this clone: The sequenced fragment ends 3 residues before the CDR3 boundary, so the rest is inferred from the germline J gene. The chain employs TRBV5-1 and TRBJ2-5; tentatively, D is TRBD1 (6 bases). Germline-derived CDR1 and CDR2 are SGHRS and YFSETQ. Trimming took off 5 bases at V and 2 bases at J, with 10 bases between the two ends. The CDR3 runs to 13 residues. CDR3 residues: CASSRDTQETQYF. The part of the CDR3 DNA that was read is TGCGCCAGCAGTAGGGACACACAAGAGACC.

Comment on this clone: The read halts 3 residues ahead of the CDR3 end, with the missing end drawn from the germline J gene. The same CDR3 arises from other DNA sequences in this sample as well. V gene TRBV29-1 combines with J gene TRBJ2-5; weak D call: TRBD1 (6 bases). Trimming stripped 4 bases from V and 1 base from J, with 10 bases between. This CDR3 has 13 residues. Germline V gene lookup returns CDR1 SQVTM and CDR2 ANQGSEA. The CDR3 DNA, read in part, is TGCAGCGTTGGTGACAGGCTCCAAGAGACC. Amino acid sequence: CSVGDRLQET. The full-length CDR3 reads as CSVGDRLQETQYF. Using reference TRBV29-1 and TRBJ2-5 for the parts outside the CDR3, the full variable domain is SAVISQKPSRDICQRGTSLTIQCQVDSQVTMMFWYRQQPGQSLTLIATANQGSEATYESGFVIDKFPISRPNLTFSTLTVSNMSPEDSSIYLCSVGDRLQETQYFGPGTRLLVL.

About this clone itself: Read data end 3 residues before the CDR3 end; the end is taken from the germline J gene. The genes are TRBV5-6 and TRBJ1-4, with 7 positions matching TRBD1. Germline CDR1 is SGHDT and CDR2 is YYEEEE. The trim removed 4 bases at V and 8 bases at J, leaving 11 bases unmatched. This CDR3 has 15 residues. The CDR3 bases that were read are TGTGCCAGCAGCCGGAGCGGACAGGTGGGAGAAAAA. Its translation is CASSRSGQVGEK. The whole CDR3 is CASSRSGQVGEKLFF.

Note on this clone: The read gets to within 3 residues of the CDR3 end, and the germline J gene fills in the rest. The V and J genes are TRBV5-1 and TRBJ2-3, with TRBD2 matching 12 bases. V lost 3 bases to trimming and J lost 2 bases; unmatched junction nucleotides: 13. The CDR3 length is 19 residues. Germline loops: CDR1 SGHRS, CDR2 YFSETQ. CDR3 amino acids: CASSYRGLAGGGNTDTQYF. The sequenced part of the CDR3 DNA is TGCGCCAGCAGCTACCGGGGACTAGCGGGCGGGGGAAACACAGATACG.

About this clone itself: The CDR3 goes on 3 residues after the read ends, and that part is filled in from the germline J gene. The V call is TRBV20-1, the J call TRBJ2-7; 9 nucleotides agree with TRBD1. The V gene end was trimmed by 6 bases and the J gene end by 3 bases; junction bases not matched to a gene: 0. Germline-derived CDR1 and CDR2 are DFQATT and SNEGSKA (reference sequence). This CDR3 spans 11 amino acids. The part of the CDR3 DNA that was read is TGCAGTGCGGGACAGGGCTACGAG. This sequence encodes CSAGQGYE. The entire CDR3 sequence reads CSAGQGYEQYF.

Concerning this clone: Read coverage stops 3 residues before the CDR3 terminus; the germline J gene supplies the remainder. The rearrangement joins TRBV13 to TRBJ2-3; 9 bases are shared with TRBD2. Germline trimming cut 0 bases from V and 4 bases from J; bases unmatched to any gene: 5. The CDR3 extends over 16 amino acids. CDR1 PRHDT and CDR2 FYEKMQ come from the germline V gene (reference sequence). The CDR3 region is CASSLGLASGADTQYF. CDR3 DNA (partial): TGTGCCAGCAGCTTAGGCCTCGCTAGCGGGGCAGATACG.

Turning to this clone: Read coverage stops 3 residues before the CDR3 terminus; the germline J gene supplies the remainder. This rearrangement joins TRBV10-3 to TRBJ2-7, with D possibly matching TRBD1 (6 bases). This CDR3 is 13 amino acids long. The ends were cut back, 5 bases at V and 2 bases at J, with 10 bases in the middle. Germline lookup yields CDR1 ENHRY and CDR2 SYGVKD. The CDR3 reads CAISRQEPYEQYF. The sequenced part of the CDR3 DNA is TGTGCCATCAGTAGACAGGAACCCTACGAG.

CDR3 sequence reads: CASSSLAGSLYEQYF. The CDR3 bases that were read are TGTGCCAGCAGCTCCCTAGCGGGTTCCCTCTACGAG. This chain joins TRBV7-6 and TRBJ2-7; 8 bases are a match to TRBD2. With the read ending 3 residues before the CDR3 end, the germline J gene is used to fill in that end. This CDR3 contains 15 residues. J was trimmed by 3 bases and V by 4 bases; bases with no gene match: 8. Germline V gene sequence: CDR1 SGHVS, CDR2 FNYEAQ.

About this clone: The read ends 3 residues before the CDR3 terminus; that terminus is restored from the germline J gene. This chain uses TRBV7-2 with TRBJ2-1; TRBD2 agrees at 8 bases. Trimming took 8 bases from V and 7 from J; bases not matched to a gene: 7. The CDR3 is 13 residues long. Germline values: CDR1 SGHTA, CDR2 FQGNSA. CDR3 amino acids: CASLGSGRNEQFF. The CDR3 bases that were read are TGTGCCAGCTTGGGGAGCGGGAGAAATGAG. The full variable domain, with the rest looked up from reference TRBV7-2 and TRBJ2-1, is GAGVSQSPSNKVTEKGKDVELRCDPISGHTALYWYRQSLGQGLEFLIYFQGNSAPDKSGLPSDRFSAERTGGSVSTLTIQRTQQEDSAVYLCASLGSGRNEQFFGPGTRLTVL.

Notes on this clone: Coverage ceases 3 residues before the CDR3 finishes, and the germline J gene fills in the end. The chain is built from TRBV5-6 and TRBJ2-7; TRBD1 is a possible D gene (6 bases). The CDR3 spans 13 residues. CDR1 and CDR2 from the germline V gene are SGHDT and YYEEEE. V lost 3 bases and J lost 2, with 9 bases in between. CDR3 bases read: TGTGCCAGCAGCTCAGGACAGACCTACGAG. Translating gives CASSSGQTYE. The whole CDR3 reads CASSSGQTYEQYF. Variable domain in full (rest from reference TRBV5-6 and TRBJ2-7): DAGVTQSPTHLIKTRGQQVTLRCSPKSGHDTVSWYQQALGQGPQFIFQYYEEEERQRGNFPDRFSGHQFPNYSSELNVNALLLGDSALYLCASSSGQTYEQYFGPGTRLTVT.

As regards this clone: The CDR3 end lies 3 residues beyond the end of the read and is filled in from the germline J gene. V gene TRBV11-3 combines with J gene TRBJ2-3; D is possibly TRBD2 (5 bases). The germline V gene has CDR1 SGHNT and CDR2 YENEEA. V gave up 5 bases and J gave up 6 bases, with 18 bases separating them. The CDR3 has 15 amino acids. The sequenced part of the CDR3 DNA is TGTGCCAGCAGCGTAGCCAGCGGAGACGAGGATACG. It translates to CASSVASGDEDT. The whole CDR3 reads CASSVASGDEDTQYF.

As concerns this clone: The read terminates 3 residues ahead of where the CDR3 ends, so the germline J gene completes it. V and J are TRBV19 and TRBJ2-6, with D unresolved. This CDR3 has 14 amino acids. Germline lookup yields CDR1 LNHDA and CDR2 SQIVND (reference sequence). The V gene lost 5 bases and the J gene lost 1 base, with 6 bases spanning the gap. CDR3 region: CASSAVSGANVLTF. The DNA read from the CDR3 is TGTGCCAGTAGTGCGGTATCTGGGGCCAACGTC.

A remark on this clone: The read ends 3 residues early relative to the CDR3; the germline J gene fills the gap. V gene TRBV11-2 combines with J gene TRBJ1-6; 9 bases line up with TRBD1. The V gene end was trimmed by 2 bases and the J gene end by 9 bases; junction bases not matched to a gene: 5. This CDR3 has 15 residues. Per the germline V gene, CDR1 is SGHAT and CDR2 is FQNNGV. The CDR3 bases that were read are TGTGCCAGCAGCTTACAGGGACAGGGAACTTCACCC. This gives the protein CASSLQGQGTSP. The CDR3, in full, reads CASSLQGQGTSPLHF.

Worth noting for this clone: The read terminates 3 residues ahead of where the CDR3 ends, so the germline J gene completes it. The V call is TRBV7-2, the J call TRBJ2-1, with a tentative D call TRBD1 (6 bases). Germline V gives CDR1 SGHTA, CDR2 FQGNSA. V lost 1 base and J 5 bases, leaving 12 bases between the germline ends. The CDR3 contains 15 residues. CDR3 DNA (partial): TGTGCCAGCAGCTTAGGAGGTGCAGGGGACAATGAG. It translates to CASSLGGAGDNE. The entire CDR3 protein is CASSLGGAGDNEQFF.

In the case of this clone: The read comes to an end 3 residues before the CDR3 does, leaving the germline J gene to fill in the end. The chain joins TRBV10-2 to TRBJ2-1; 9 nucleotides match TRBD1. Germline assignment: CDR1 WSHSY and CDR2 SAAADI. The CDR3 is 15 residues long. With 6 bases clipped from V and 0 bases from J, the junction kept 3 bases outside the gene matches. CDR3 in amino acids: CASRQQGASYNEQFF. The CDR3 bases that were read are TGCGCCAGCAGGCAACAGGGGGCCTCCTACAATGAG.

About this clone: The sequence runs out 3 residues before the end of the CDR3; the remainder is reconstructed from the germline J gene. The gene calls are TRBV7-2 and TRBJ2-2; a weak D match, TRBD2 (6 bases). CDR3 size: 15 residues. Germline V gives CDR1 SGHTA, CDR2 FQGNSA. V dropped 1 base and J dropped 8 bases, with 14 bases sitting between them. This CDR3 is CASSLGLAPKGELFF. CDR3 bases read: TGTGCCAGCAGCTTAGGCCTAGCGCCCAAAGGGGAG.

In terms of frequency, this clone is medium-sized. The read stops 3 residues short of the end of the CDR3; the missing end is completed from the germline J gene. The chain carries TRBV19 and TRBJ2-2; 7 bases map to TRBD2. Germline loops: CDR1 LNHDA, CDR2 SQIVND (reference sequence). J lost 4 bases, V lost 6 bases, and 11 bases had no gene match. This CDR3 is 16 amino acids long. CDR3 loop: CASRTSARGVTGELFF. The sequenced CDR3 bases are TGTGCCAGTAGAACTAGCGCACGGGGAGTCACCGGGGAG.

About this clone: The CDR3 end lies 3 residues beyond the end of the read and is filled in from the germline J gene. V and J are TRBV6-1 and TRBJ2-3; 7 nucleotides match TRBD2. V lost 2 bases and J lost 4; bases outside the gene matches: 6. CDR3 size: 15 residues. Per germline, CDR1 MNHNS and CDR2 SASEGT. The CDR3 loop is CASSESLARADTQYF. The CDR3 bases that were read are TGTGCCAGCAGTGAATCACTAGCGAGGGCAGATACG.

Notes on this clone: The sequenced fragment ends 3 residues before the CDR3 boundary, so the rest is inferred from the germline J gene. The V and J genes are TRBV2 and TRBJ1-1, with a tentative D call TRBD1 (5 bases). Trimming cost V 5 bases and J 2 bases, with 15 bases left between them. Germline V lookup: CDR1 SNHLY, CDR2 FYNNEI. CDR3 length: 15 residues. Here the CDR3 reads CASSRAGTGNTEAFF. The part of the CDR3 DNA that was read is TGTGCCAGCAGTCGGGCCGGGACTGGAAACACTGAA.

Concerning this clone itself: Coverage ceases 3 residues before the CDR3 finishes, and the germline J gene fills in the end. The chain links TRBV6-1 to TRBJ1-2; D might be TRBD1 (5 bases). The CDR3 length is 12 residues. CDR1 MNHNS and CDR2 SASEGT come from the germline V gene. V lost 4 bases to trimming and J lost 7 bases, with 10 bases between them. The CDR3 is CASSGTSVGYTF. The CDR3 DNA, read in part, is TGTGCCAGCAGTGGGACATCTGTTGGC.

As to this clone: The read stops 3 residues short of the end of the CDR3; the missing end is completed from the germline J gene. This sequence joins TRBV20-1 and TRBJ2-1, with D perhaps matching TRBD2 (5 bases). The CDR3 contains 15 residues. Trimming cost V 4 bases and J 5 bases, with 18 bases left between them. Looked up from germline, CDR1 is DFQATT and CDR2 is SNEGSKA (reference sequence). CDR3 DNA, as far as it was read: TGCAGTGCTACCTCTAGCCTCTTCCAGAACAATGAG. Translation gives CSATSSLFQNNE. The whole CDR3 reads CSATSSLFQNNEQFF.